The following is a T cell receptor beta chain sequence with its context. Four subsets defined by CD45RA and CD27 were sorted after CD3, CD4, CD8 and live/dead staining. V dropped 3 bases and J dropped 5 bases, with 13 bases sitting between them. The CDR3 contains 14 residues. CDR1 and CDR2 (germline): SEHNR, FQNEAQ (reference sequence). Two oligonucleotides, mixed equimolar, formed the beta constant-region primer covering TRBC1 and TRBC2. TCRdb reprocessed the UMI-ligation and nested PCR reads with MiXCR, giving one entry per CDR3 protein. In the table there are about 90,000 distinct CDR3 sequences, 7% to 7.5% of which are singletons. This sample was taken from a study of naive and memory T cell subsets.

This sequence was found in a human donor in good health. This sequence joins TRBV7-9 and TRBJ1-2; D ambiguous. The material sequenced was central memory CD4+ T cells from blood. The CDR3 coding sequence is TGTGCCAGCAGCTTCGAGGTCAGGAGGTATGGCTACACCTTC. Residues: CASSFEVRRYGYTF.